One and the same sample provided the 12 T cell receptor beta chains below, sequenced in a study of cytomegalovirus exposure and HLA in healthy donors. It was with 60 Vbeta and 13 Jbeta primers that the PCR ran. Libraries were prepared by immunoSEQ multiplex PCR; TCRdb keeps only in-frame clonotypes and omits some of them. In the table there are more than 80,000 clones, around three fifths of which are singletons. The sample comprised PBMCs. Receptors originate from a woman aged 40 to 50 in good health and CMV-seropositive.

The rearrangement uses TRBV7-2 and TRBJ2-7; 10 bases are shared with TRBD2. The CDR3 has 14 amino acids. Trimming at V came to 7 bases and at J to 3 bases, leaving 6 bases not matched to a gene. Germline CDR1 SGHTA, CDR2 FQGNSA. CDR3 region: CASTKPSGSYEQYF. In DNA, the CDR3 is TGTGCCAGCACCAAACCTAGCGGGAGCTACGAGCAGTACTTC.

The CDR3 nucleotides are TGCACCAGCACCCAAGGGACAGGCGACGCGGGGCAGTACTTC. Its protein product is CTSTQGTGDAGQYF. The V call is TRBV1, the J call TRBJ2-7; the table's D call TRBD1 went unverified against the DNA. TRBV1 is shown as a pseudogene. This CDR3 has 14 residues.

V and J are TRBV5-1 and TRBJ1-1; 10 nucleotides line up with TRBD1. Germline CDR1 reads SGHRS; CDR2 reads YFSETQ. After removal of 5 bases from V and 5 bases from J, the junction contained 6 bases not matched to a gene. The CDR3 is 14 residues long. This CDR3 reads CASRMTGGQTEAFF. CDR3 DNA sequence: TGCGCCAGCAGGATGACAGGGGGCCAAACTGAAGCTTTCTTT.

This clone has more than one count but fewer than ten. J is TRBJ1-1 and V is TRBV5-4, with 7 bases matching TRBD1. Germline V lookup: CDR1 SGHNT, CDR2 YYREEE (reference sequence). The CDR3 totals 14 residues. V was clipped by 0 bases and J by 5 bases; unmatched bases: 4. The CDR3 here is CASSLGQGQTEAFF. The CDR3 coding sequence is TGTGCCAGCAGCTTGGGACAGGGCCAGACTGAAGCTTTCTTT.

This chain links TRBV9 with TRBJ2-5; the match to TRBD2 covers 7 bases. Trimming cost V 3 bases and J 7 bases; bases outside gene matches: 12. Germline assignment: CDR1 SGDLS and CDR2 YYNGEE. This CDR3 contains 15 residues. The CDR3 nucleotides are TGTGCCAGCAGCGGGGGGTGGGGGGGAGAATCGACCCAGTACTTC. Residues: CASSGGWGGESTQYF.

The CDR3 DNA reads as TGTGCCAGCAGCTTGGATCCTTCCGGCACAGATACGCAGTATTTT. It yields the protein CASSLDPSGTDTQYF. The chain joins TRBV5-4 to TRBJ2-3, with D unresolved. Trimming left V 0 bases short and J 1 base short, with 9 bases between. The germline V gene encodes CDR1 SGHNT and CDR2 YYREEE (reference sequence). The CDR3 is 15 amino acids.

V and J are TRBV7-8 and TRBJ2-2; a possible D gene is TRBD2 (6 bases). Germline CDR1 SGHVS, CDR2 FQNEAQ. The CDR3 has 15 residues. Trimming pared 6 bases from V and 4 bases from J, leaving 15 bases between. In DNA, the CDR3 is TGTGCCAGCAGAAACTTAGCGGAACTCACCGGGGAGCTGTTTTTT. This gives the protein CASRNLAELTGELFF.

A few counts support this clone. The V and J genes are TRBV6-5 and TRBJ2-7; D might be TRBD1 (7 bases). Germline V gene data show CDR1 as MNHEY and CDR2 as SVGAGI. The CDR3 sequence is 14 residues long. V lost 2 bases to trimming and J lost 3 bases, with 11 bases between them. CDR3 DNA: TGTGCCAGCAGTTACGCGGGACAGCACTACGAGCAGTACTTC. It is translated as CASSYAGQHYEQYF.

The rearrangement uses TRBV6-5 and TRBJ2-7; 12 bases match TRBD1. V was clipped by 2 bases and J by 4 bases; unmatched bases: 6. This CDR3 has 16 amino acids. CDR1 is MNHEY, CDR2 SVGAGI, per germline. CDR3 nucleotide sequence: TGTGCCAGCAGTTACCAGGGACAGGGGGCAATGTACGAGCAGTACTTC. The encoded protein is CASSYQGQGAMYEQYF.

The chain is built from TRBV28 and TRBJ2-1; 11 bases are shared with TRBD2. This CDR3 contains 17 residues. Germline loops: CDR1 MDHEN, CDR2 SYDVKM. V trimming: 4 bases; J trimming: 3 bases; junction bases outside the gene matches: 8. CDR3 in amino acids: CASSSTSGTARYNEQFF. The CDR3 nucleotides are TGTGCCAGCAGTTCGACTAGCGGGACAGCCCGCTACAATGAGCAGTTCTTC.

This clone has just one count. The sample has other DNA sequences that encode this CDR3 too. This chain uses TRBV19 with TRBJ2-7; D call uncertain. Germline V gives CDR1 LNHDA, CDR2 SQIVND (reference sequence). CDR3 size: 13 residues. Trimming pared 1 base from V and 3 bases from J, leaving 7 bases between. The CDR3 here is CASSIGQGYEQYF. In nucleotides, the CDR3 is TGTGCCAGTAGTATAGGACAAGGCTACGAGCAGTACTTC.

The chain carries TRBV19 and TRBJ2-7, with unresolved D. Germline V lookup: CDR1 LNHDA, CDR2 SQIVND (reference sequence). The CDR3 is 14 residues long. Trimming removed 2 bases from V and 0 bases from J, with 8 bases in between. This CDR3 is CASSILASSYEQYF. CDR3 DNA sequence: TGTGCCAGTAGTATACTTGCGAGCTCCTACGAGCAGTACTTC.